The T cell receptor (beta chain) described here comes from a study of blood T cell repertoires in COVID-19. Background on the study: Donors in the United States, Italy and Spain gave samples during acute or convalescent COVID-19. T cells, B-cell-depleted T cells, or PBMCs supplied cDNA or gDNA.

Trimming took 0 bases from V and 8 from J, leaving 16 bases between them. CDR1 and CDR2 (germline): SGHVS, FQNEAQ. The CDR3 spans 16 residues. In the study's own analysis: Quantification of nucleated cells was approximated via reference gene primer amplification. TCRdb's copy holds only in-frame clones and misses some; the assay was immunoSEQ multiplex PCR. The V and J calls and the clone size are those of that table, but D and trimming were determined from the DNA. The sample consists of 30,000 to 40,000 clones, roughly 84% of them appearing once. The receptor was isolated from a human donor in a cohort sampled during active COVID-19. What was sequenced was peripheral blood. This chain uses TRBV7-8 with TRBJ2-2, with D possibly being TRBD2 (6 bases). CDR3 region: CASSLAPRGGLGELFF. The CDR3 bases are TGTGCCAGCAGCTTAGCACCGAGGGGAGGTCTGGGGGAGCTGTTTTTT.